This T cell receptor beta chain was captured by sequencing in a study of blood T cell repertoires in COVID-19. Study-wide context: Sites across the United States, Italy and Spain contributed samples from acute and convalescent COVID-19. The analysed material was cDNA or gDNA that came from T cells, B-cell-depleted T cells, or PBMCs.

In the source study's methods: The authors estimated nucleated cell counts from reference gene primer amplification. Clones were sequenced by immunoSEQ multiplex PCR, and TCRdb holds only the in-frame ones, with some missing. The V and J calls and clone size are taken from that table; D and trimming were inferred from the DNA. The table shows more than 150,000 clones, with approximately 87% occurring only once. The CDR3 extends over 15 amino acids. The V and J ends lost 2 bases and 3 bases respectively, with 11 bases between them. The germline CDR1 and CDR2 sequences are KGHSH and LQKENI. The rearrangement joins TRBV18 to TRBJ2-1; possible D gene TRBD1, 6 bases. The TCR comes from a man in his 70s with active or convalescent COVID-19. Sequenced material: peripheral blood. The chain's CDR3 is CASSPAGQSYNEQFF. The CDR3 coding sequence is TGTGCCAGCTCACCAGCCGGACAGAGCTACAATGAGCAGTTCTTC.